This T cell receptor beta chain was sequenced in a study of T-cell memory formation after mild COVID-19 (dated by TCRdb to about 2021). Broadly, across the study: Most TCR sequence clusters were specific to one of the two donors. Longitudinal TCRalpha and TCRbeta repertoire sequencing tracked T-cell clones expanding and contracting after mild COVID-19 in a couple of donors. Two young, previously healthy adult volunteers made up the cohort, one male and one female. The research as a whole found: Contracting CD4+ clones turned up mainly in the CM and EM memory subsets, whereas EMRA was where CD8+ clones were enriched. From day 15 to 85, contracting clones showed balanced CD4/CD8 phenotypes, whereas a second wave of clones that expanded from day 15 to 37 leaned towards CD4+. Some responding clones were detected in pre-infection memory, suggesting pre-existing cross-reactive memory T cells joined the SARS-CoV-2 response. Only a couple of mild cases were covered in the study, and larger cohorts including severe cases with pre-infection samples were considered necessary. SARS-CoV-2 specificity of the second-wave clones peaking on day 37 was not confirmed.

For CDR1 and CDR2, the germline V gene lists SQVTM and ANQGSEA. Trimming takes 4 bases from V and 7 bases from J, and the germline ends sit 8 bases apart. Including cysteine and phenylalanine, the CDR3 has 11 amino acids. Just CDR3 DNA is preserved here, 33 bases in frame from base 1. As to this clonotype: Its antigen remains unidentified. No much larger clone is present one base from it, and per-base qualities are unavailable.

The sequencing machine was an Illumina NovaSeq 6000. Using 5'RACE with constant-segment primers, TCRalpha and TCRbeta cDNA libraries were constructed, with sample barcodes and unique molecular identifiers added in the process. RNA was extracted from every sample with Trizol reagent. The libraries were amplified in two PCR steps, and the second step added a second sample barcode and Illumina TruSeq adapters. Libraries were sequenced on an Illumina NovaSeq with 2 x 150 bp paired-end reads. Regarding the original processing steps: Demultiplexing of reads and collapsing into UMI-guided consensus sequences were performed with migec v1.2.7. Using mixcr v2.1.11, the UMI consensuses were aligned to TRA and TRB V and J templates and assembled into clonotypes. A clonotype was counted as expanded or contracted only when both edgeR and NoisET called the clonotype significant, with the noise models trained on biological replicates. edgeR calls used a false discovery rate-adjusted p below 0.01 and a log2 fold-change threshold of 1. As an exploratory analysis of dynamics, max-normalized trajectories of the 1000 most abundant clonotypes were examined by PCA with hierarchical clustering. Separately sequenced CD4+ and CD8+ repertoires were used to assign a CD4 or CD8 phenotype to each responding clone. TCRdb passed the public sequencing reads through fastp at Q25 and MiXCR, retaining productive beta sequences. Merged by CDR3 protein, the rows form single entries marked with the most common genes and DNA. TCRdb, not the original authors, processed these V and J calls. The sample has 140,000 or so distinct CDR3 sequences on record, about 19% of them singletons. The top ten clones comprise approximately 2% of the sample.

Ficoll-Paque density gradient centrifugation was the method used to isolate PBMCs. The sequence links TRBV29-1 to TRBJ2-1; no D segment can be confidently identified. The origin of this receptor is an adult woman who had mild COVID-19 (a few samples of this study predate the infection). The sample titles of this study are shuffled in the database, so cell type and time point are left out; the donor was told from shared clones. The material sequenced was PBMCs or a T cell subset sorted from them (not recorded which). The CDR3 region: CSVAGLNEQFF. DNA sequence: TGCAGCGTTGCTGGTTTGAATGAGCAGTTCTTC.